The source of this TCR beta chain is a study of blood T cell repertoires in COVID-19. The germline V gene encodes CDR1 SGHNT and CDR2 YYREEE (reference sequence). The length of the CDR3 is 12 residues. V dropped 4 bases and J dropped 6; count of bases not matched to a gene: 4. Libraries were prepared by immunoSEQ multiplex PCR; TCRdb keeps only in-frame clonotypes and omits some of them. The table shows tens of thousands of clones, with around 69% occurring only once. The gene calls are TRBV5-4 and TRBJ2-7; 7 positions match TRBD1. The sample comprised peripheral blood. The sequence came from a man in his 70s with active or convalescent COVID-19. In nucleotides, the CDR3 is TGTGCCAGCAGCATGACAGGGACCGAGCAGTACTTC. This codes for CASSMTGTEQYF.